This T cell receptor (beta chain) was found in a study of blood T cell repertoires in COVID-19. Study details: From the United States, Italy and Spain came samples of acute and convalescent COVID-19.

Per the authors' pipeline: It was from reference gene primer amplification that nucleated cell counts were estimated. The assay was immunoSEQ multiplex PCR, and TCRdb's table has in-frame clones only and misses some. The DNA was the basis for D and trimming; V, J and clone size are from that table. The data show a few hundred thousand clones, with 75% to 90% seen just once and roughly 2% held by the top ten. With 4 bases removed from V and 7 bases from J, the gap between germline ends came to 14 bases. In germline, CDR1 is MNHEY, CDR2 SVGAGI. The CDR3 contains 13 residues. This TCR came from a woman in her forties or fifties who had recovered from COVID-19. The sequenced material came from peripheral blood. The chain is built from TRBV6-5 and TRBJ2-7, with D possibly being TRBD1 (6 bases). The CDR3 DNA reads TGTGCCAGCAGTTTCCACACAGGGTTAGAGCAGTACTTC. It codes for CASSFHTGLEQYF.